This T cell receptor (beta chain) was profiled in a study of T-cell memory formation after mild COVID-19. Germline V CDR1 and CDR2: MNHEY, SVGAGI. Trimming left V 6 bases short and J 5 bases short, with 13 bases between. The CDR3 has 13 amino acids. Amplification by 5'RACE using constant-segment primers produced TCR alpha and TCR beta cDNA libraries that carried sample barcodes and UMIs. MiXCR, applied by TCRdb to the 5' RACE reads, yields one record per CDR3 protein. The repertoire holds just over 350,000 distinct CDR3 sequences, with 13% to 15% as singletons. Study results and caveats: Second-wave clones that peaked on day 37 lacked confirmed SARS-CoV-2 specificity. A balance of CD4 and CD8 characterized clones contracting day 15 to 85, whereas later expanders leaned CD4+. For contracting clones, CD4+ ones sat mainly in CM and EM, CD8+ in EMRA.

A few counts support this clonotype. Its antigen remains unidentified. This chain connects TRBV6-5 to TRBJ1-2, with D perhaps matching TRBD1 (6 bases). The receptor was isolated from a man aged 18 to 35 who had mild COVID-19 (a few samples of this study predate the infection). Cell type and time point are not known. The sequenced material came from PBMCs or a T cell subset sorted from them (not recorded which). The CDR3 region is CASSPKGGYGYTF. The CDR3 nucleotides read TGTGCCAGCAGCCCAAAAGGGGGTTATGGCTACACCTTC.